These T cell receptor beta chains were read from a single sample in a study of vaccination and CD4 T cells after COVID-19. Each CDR3 protein gets one entry after TCRdb re-called the PCR reads with MiXCR. Altogether approximately 9,000 distinct CDR3 sequences are present, approximately 35% being singletons, with the ten largest covering roughly a fifth. No antigen has been assigned to these receptors. Sequenced sample: CD4+ T cells from blood, cultured in vitro. The receptors were gathered from a human donor in good health. Each CDR3 is given with its conserved first and last residue. The order of the fields is CDR3 protein, D gene, V gene. D genes are given only for firm matches.

CDR3: CASSLLTSLEQFF
D: .
V: TRBV28

CDR3: CASSQRRKDTEAFF
D: .
V: TRBV7-8

CDR3: CASASAGDTQYF
D: .
V: TRBV28

CDR3: CAARQPGANVLTF
D: .
V: TRBV10-3

CDR3: CASSVGLDQETQYF
D: .
V: TRBV5-1

CDR3: CASSYSRGQHAEAFF
D: .
V: TRBV6-2/TRBV6-3

CDR3: CASSIVAGMNTEAFF
D: .
V: TRBV19

CDR3: CASSYDRGHIGELFF
D: TRBD1
V: TRBV12-3/TRBV12-4

CDR3: CSARAKALGNTIYF
D: .
V: TRBV20-1

CDR3: CASRQEGDSPLHF
D: .
V: TRBV2

CDR3: CATSDSGTDPRGTQYF
D: TRBD1
V: TRBV24-1

CDR3: CASSEPGQRETQYF
D: TRBD1
V: TRBV25-1

CDR3: CASRPGTGELETQYF
D: TRBD1
V: TRBV10-2

CDR3: CASSKSGGFQETQYF
D: TRBD2
V: TRBV7-7

CDR3: CASSHTLAGHYEQYF
D: TRBD2
V: TRBV4-3

CDR3: CASSQDKAGRGYTF
D: .
V: TRBV4-2

CDR3: CASSQRDSNQPQHF
D: .
V: TRBV12-3/TRBV12-4

CDR3: CASRPESYNEQFF
D: .
V: TRBV6-1

CDR3: CSARGLAGGNNEQFF
D: TRBD2
V: TRBV20-1

CDR3: CASSEAAGNQPQHF
D: .
V: TRBV6-1

CDR3: CASSSTPGGARALGYGYTF
D: .
V: TRBV5-1

CDR3: CASSLDSSGTTQYF
D: .
V: TRBV7-3

CDR3: CASSPGTLSTDTQYF
D: .
V: TRBV5-1

CDR3: CASSRAGLRNQPQHF
D: .
V: TRBV6-1

CDR3: CSARAGSYNEQFF
D: .
V: TRBV20-1

CDR3: CASSLGQGANQPQHF
D: TRBD1
V: TRBV5-1

CDR3: CASSLTLAGAETQYF
D: TRBD2
V: TRBV7-3

CDR3: CASSPGGYEQYF
D: .
V: TRBV11-2

CDR3: CATSRDPPDRYYGYTF
D: TRBD1
V: TRBV15

CDR3: CAISESGRGRIDSLYEQYF
D: .
V: TRBV10-3

CDR3: CSARSGSTDTQYF
D: .
V: TRBV20-1

CDR3: CSARDLFGGKTYEQYF
D: .
V: TRBV20-1

CDR3: CASSLDGGGQPQHF
D: .
V: TRBV7-2

CDR3: CAWSGAGETQYF
D: .
V: TRBV30

CDR3: CASSLVESSYNEQFF
D: .
V: TRBV7-9

CDR3: CAISATGFGNTIYF
D: .
V: TRBV10-3

CDR3: CASSYFPGQGFSGANVLTF
D: TRBD1
V: TRBV6-5

CDR3: CASSPATSLYEQFF
D: TRBD2
V: TRBV5-4

CDR3: CASSRLGGELFF
D: .
V: TRBV27

CDR3: CAWSVRAGGTQYF
D: .
V: TRBV30